This TCR beta chain originates from a study of cytomegalovirus exposure and HLA in healthy donors. Background on the study: Previous work identified 90 million to 130 million unique TCR beta sequences from around 200 million T cells.

Both 60 Vbeta primers and 13 Jbeta primers went into the PCR. Libraries were prepared by immunoSEQ multiplex PCR; TCRdb keeps only in-frame clonotypes and omits some of them. The sample records about 25,000 clones, 75% to 85% being singletons. The CDR3 is 15 residues long. Germline loops: CDR1 KGHSH, CDR2 LQKENI. V was clipped by 3 bases and J by 5 bases, with 15 bases between them. The clonotype comes from a male donor in good health and CMV-seronegative. The chain carries TRBV18 and TRBJ2-3; D is possibly TRBD2 (6 bases). The sequenced material came from PBMCs. Here the CDR3 reads CASSPDPGLLDTQYF. In DNA form, the CDR3 reads TGTGCCAGCTCACCCGATCCGGGACTTTTAGATACGCAGTATTTT.